The text below deals with one T cell receptor (beta chain). Its antigen is unidentified. The assay was immunoSEQ multiplex PCR, and TCRdb's table has in-frame clones only and misses some. The table has about 160,000 clones, around 91% seen once; the top ten hold 6.5% to 7%. The sample comes from a study of T cell responses to AZD1222 COVID-19 vaccine. Overall study results and limits: Spike was spanned by vaccine-associated CD4 TCRs, which were dominant at 160-218 and 743-854. Donors were chiefly white British, with a greater number of females, and clonal diversity was perhaps underestimated.

The CDR3 runs to 12 residues. Germline-derived CDR1 and CDR2 are ENHRY and SYGVKD. The ends lost 11 bases at V and 8 bases at J; junction bases unmatched: 7. The J gene is TRBJ1-2, the V gene TRBV10-3; 11 bases agree with TRBD1. This clonotype was obtained from an adult in good health. Sequences were derived from peripheral blood, sampled on day 0 of AZD1222 vaccination. The CDR3 sequence is CAATGQGEGYTF. In DNA form, the CDR3 reads TGTGCCGCCACGGGACAGGGGGAGGGCTACACCTTC.